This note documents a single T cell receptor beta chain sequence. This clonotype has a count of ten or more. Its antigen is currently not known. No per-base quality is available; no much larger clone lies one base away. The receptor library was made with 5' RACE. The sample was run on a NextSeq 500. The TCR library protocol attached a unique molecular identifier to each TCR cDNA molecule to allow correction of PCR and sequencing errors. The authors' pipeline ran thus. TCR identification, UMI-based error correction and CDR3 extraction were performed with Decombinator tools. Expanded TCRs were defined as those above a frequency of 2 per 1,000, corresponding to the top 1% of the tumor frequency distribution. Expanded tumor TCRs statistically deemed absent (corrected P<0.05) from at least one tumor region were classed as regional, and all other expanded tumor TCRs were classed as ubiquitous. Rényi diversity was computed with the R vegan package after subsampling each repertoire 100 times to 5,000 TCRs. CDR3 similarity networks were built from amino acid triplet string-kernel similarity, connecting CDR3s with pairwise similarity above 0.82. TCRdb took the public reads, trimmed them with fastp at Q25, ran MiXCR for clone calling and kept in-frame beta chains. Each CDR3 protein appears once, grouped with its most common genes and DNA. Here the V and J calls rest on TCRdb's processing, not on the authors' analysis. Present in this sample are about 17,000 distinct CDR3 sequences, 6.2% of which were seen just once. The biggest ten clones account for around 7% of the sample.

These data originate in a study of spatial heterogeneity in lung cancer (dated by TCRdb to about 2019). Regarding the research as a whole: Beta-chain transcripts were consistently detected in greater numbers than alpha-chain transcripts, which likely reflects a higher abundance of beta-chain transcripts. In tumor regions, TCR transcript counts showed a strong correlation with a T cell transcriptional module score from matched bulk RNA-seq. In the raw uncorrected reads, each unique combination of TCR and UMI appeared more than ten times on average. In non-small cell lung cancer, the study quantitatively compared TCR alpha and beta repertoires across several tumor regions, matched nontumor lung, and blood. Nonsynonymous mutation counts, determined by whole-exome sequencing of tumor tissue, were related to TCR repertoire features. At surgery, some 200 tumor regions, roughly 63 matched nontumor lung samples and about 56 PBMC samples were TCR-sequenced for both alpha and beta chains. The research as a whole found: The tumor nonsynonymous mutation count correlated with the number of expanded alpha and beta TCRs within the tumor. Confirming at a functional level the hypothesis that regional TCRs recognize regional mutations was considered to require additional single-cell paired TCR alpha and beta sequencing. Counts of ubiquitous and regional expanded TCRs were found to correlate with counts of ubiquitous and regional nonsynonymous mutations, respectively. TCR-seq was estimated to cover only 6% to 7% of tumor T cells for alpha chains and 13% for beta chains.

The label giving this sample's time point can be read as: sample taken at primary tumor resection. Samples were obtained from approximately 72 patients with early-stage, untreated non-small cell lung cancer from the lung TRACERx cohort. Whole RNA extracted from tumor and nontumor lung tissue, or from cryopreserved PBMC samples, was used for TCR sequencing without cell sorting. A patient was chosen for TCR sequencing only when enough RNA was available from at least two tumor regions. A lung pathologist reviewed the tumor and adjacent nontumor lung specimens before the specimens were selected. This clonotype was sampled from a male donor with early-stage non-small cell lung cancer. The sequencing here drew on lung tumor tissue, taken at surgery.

CDR3 region: CASGTPGQGAFEQYF. The DNA sequence follows: TGTGCCAGCGGCACCCCGGGACAGGGGGCATTCGAGCAGTACTTC. The chain was built from TRBV28 and TRBJ2-7; 12 of the junction bases match TRBD1. The junction shows trimming of 8 bases on V and 6 bases on J, and the gene matches do not reach 11 bases of it. The CDR3 measures 15 amino acids from cysteine to phenylalanine. Kept here is only the CDR3 DNA, which spans 45 bases and is read in frame from base 1. For CDR1 and CDR2, the germline V gene lists MDHEN and SYDVKM.